A single sample is the source of the 30 T cell receptor beta chains below, sequenced in a study of Ad26.COV2.S vaccination and SARS-CoV-2 variants. Assay: immunoSEQ multiplex PCR; the TCRdb copy retains only in-frame clones and omits some. The sample holds about 420,000 clones, 70% to 90% seen once. Treatment in this sample: around 19 received Ad26.COV2.S at low or high dose, single or two shots; about 5 received placebo; per-sample allocation not given. Sampling happened 63 days after the first vaccine or placebo injection. The sample was peripheral blood, taken in a trial of Ad26.COV2.S vaccine versus placebo. Receptors originate from a person between 18 and 65 years old who received the Ad26.COV2.S COVID-19 vaccine or a placebo.

The rearrangement uses TRBV5-5 and TRBJ2-2, with 8 bases identical to TRBD1. The CDR3 contains 16 residues. Germline-derived CDR1 and CDR2 are SGHKS and YYEKEE (reference sequence). J lost 0 bases, V lost 2 bases, and 3 bases had no gene match. The DNA of the CDR3 is TGTGCCAGCAGCTTTAACAGGGGGTCGAACACCGGGGAGCTGTTTTTT. It specifies CASSFNRGSNTGELFF.

Details on this clone: Distinct nucleotide sequences in the sample also encode this CDR3. This chain links TRBV30 with TRBJ1-5; D is ambiguous. The germline V gene has CDR1 GTSNPN and CDR2 SVGIG (reference sequence). V lost 5 bases to trimming and J lost 0 bases, with 8 bases between them. The length of the CDR3 is 13 residues. The CDR3 loop is CAWSADSNQPQHF. The CDR3 DNA sequence: TGTGCCTGGTCGGCCGATAGCAATCAGCCCCAGCATTTT.

This chain connects TRBV25-1 to TRBJ2-7; D gene ambiguous. The CDR3 is made up of 11 amino acids. The germline CDR1 and CDR2 sequences are MGHDK and SYGVNS. V lost 5 bases, J lost 5 bases, and 7 bases lay in between. In nucleotides, the CDR3 is TGTGCCAGCAGTATAGGGAACGAGCAGTACTTC. Protein sequence: CASSIGNEQYF.

This clone is a singleton in its sample. The CDR3 loop reads CASSQDKWGGSNEQFF. DNA of the CDR3: TGCGCCAGCAGCCAAGATAAGTGGGGGGGTTCGAATGAGCAGTTCTTC. The chain links TRBV4-3 to TRBJ2-1; TRBD2 matches 7 bases. With V trimmed by 0 bases and J by 7 bases, 9 bases remained unmatched. This CDR3 region has 16 residues. Germline V gives CDR1 LGHNA, CDR2 YSLEER.

This chain connects TRBV18 to TRBJ1-1; 10 bases agree with TRBD1. The CDR3 is 16 residues long. Trimming took 6 bases from V and 1 from J; bases not matched to a gene: 8. Germline assignment: CDR1 KGHSH and CDR2 LQKENI. The chain's CDR3 is CASSIGTGEQNTEAFF. The CDR3 DNA reads as TGTGCCAGCTCTATCGGGACAGGGGAACAGAACACTGAAGCTTTCTTT.

The chain has TRBV6-5 and TRBJ1-3; 7 bases align to TRBD1. V lost 6 bases and J lost 2; bases outside the gene matches: 4. This CDR3 region has 14 residues. Germline V gene sequence: CDR1 MNHEY, CDR2 SVGAGI. DNA for the CDR3: TGTGCCAGCAGACACGACAGGGCTGGAAACACCATATATTTT. Its translation is CASRHDRAGNTIYF.

The chain is built from TRBV10-3 and TRBJ1-1; no clear D gene. V dropped 3 bases and J dropped 7 bases, with 12 bases sitting between them. The germline gives CDR1 ENHRY, CDR2 SYGVKD. The CDR3 totals 13 residues. The CDR3 DNA reads as TGTGCCATCAGTGAACCCGGTGGCAGTGAAGCTTTCTTT. It yields the protein CAISEPGGSEAFF.

CDR3 sequence reads: CASSQTGLVTEAFF. CDR3 sequence (DNA): TGTGCCAGCAGCCAGACAGGGTTGGTGACTGAAGCTTTCTTT. The genes are TRBV3-1 (or the pseudogene TRBV3-2) and TRBJ1-1, with 7 bases aligning to TRBD1. The V gene's germline CDR1 is LGHDT and CDR2 YNNKEL (reference sequence). V lost 3 bases, J lost 5 bases, and 6 bases stayed unmatched. The CDR3 is made up of 14 amino acids.

The chain employs TRBV19 and TRBJ2-7; D gene ambiguous. The germline V and J ends were trimmed by 0 bases and 3 bases, with 12 bases remaining between them. CDR1 is LNHDA and CDR2 is SQIVND in the germline V gene (reference sequence). This CDR3 region has 15 residues. The CDR3 spells CASSIEMGLRYEQYF. The CDR3, as DNA: TGTGCCAGTAGTATAGAGATGGGTCTGCGCTACGAGCAGTACTTC.

V and J are TRBV7-8 and TRBJ1-1; possibly TRBD1 for D (5 bases). V was pared by 2 bases and J by 4 bases, with 26 bases between. Germline V lookup: CDR1 SGHVS, CDR2 FQNEAQ. The CDR3 spans 19 residues. Here the CDR3 reads CASSLFLGRAPTRGTEAFF. CDR3 DNA sequence: TGTGCCAGCAGCTTATTCTTAGGCAGGGCCCCCACACGAGGCACTGAAGCTTTCTTT.

J is TRBJ1-5 and V is TRBV29-1; the D gene is possibly TRBD1 (6 bases). CDR3 length equals 13 residues. Per germline, CDR1 SQVTM and CDR2 ANQGSEA. V was pared by 5 bases and J by 5 bases, with 13 bases between. The DNA of the CDR3 is TGCAGCGTTCGTGAGGGGGGTGATCAGCCCCAGCATTTT. Translated, it gives CSVREGGDQPQHF.

The chain recombines TRBV9 with TRBJ1-2, with TRBD1 matching 8 bases. V lost 3 bases and J lost 4; bases outside the gene matches: 8. The CDR3 sequence is 15 residues long. CDR1 and CDR2 (germline): SGDLS, YYNGEE. CDR3: CASSADRVEGYGYTF. The CDR3 DNA sequence: TGTGCCAGCAGCGCGGACAGGGTGGAGGGCTATGGCTACACCTTC.

This sequence joins TRBV19 and TRBJ2-3, with D perhaps TRBD1 (6 bases). Germline loops: CDR1 LNHDA, CDR2 SQIVND (reference sequence). The CDR3 contains 16 residues. The V end lost 6 bases, the J end lost 1 base, and 17 bases lay between the germline ends. The CDR3 bases are TGTGCCAGTAGCCCCATCTTCAGGGGAGGCACAGATACGCAGTATTTT. Protein: CASSPIFRGGTDTQYF.

V usage is TRBV19 and J usage is TRBJ1-6; D remains ambiguous. The V gene's germline CDR1 is LNHDA and CDR2 SQIVND (reference sequence). V was trimmed by 5 bases and J by 7 bases, leaving 9 bases between them. This CDR3 is built from 13 residues. In DNA form, the CDR3 reads TGTGCCAGTAGTCCCGGAATGAATTCACCCCTCCACTTT. Its translation is CASSPGMNSPLHF.

This rearrangement joins TRBV12-3 or TRBV12-4 to TRBJ1-5; D remains ambiguous. The CDR3 spans 12 residues. V was pared by 6 bases and J by 8 bases, with 11 bases between. The CDR3 is CASSLDVEPQHF. The DNA for the CDR3 is TGTGCCAGCAGCCTGGATGTTGAGCCCCAGCATTTT.

This clone was detected only once. This chain uses TRBV3-1 (or the pseudogene TRBV3-2) with TRBJ1-6; 7 nucleotides line up with TRBD1. The CDR3 has 16 amino acids. V lost 3 bases and J lost 1; bases outside the gene matches: 3. Germline V gene data show CDR1 as LGHDT and CDR2 as YNNKEL (reference sequence). CDR3 in DNA: TGTGCCAGCAGCCAGATGACAGGGTCCTATAATTCACCCCTCCACTTT. Translation gives CASSQMTGSYNSPLHF.

The V gene is TRBV7-9, the J gene TRBJ2-7, with 8 bases matching TRBD1. Per germline, CDR1 SEHNR and CDR2 FQNEAQ (reference sequence). V dropped 5 bases and J dropped 4; count of bases not matched to a gene: 10. CDR3 size: 15 residues. CDR3 nucleotide sequence: TGTGCCAGCAGCACCCCGGGACAGGAATATTACGAGCAGTACTTC. This gives the protein CASSTPGQEYYEQYF.

J is TRBJ2-1 and V is TRBV12-2; the table's TRBD2 call for D was not verified on the DNA. TRBV12-2 is described as a pseudogene. This CDR3 spans 20 amino acids. The DNA of the CDR3 is TGTGCAAGTCGCATTAACCCGTCTGAATCGGTAGCGGGGCTGTACAATGAGCAGTTCTTC. Translation: CASRINPSESVAGLYNEQFF.

CDR3 loop: CASSPQTGGEAFF. For the CDR3, the DNA is TGTGCCAGCTCACCCCAGACAGGAGGTGAAGCTTTCTTT. The J gene is TRBJ1-1, the V gene TRBV18; possibly TRBD1 for D (6 bases). The CDR3 length is 13 residues. V lost 3 bases and J 7 bases, leaving 12 bases between the germline ends. Germline-derived CDR1 and CDR2 are KGHSH and LQKENI.

The gene calls are TRBV6-5 and TRBJ2-2; TRBD2 might be the D (6 bases). The V and J ends lost 4 bases and 7 bases respectively, with 13 bases between them. CDR3 length: 14 residues. Germline loops: CDR1 MNHEY, CDR2 SVGAGI. Here the CDR3 reads CASSSPGTYGELFF. Written as DNA, the CDR3 is TGTGCCAGCAGTTCTCCTGGGACTTACGGGGAGCTGTTTTTT.

The V call is TRBV5-1, the J call TRBJ1-1, with TRBD1 matching over 10 bases. The V gene end was trimmed by 0 bases and the J gene end by 3 bases; junction bases not matched to a gene: 8. The CDR3 loop spans 17 amino acids. CDR1 and CDR2 from the germline V gene are SGHRS and YFSETQ. This CDR3 is CASSLEGLTGGYTEAFF. The DNA for the CDR3 is TGCGCCAGCAGCTTGGAGGGGCTGACAGGGGGCTACACTGAAGCTTTCTTT.

The genes are TRBV24-1 and TRBJ1-1; possibly TRBD1 for D (5 bases). CDR1 is KGHDR and CDR2 is SFDVKD in the germline V gene. The CDR3 spans 17 residues. The germline V and J ends were trimmed by 2 bases and 5 bases, with 20 bases remaining between them. This CDR3 is CATSDSGAGHTRTEAFF. CDR3 coding DNA: TGTGCCACCAGTGATTCTGGGGCCGGACACACTAGGACTGAAGCTTTCTTT.

V and J are TRBV29-1 and TRBJ2-5, with 9 bases matching TRBD1. CDR3 length equals 13 residues. The germline gives CDR1 SQVTM, CDR2 ANQGSEA. V was pared by 4 bases and J by 3 bases, with 3 bases of the junction left unmatched. The CDR3 sequence is CSVGRTGEETQYF. DNA of the CDR3: TGCAGCGTTGGCCGGACAGGGGAAGAGACCCAGTACTTC.

This rearrangement joins TRBV5-4 to TRBJ2-6; D is tentatively TRBD1 or TRBD2 (5 bases each). CDR1 and CDR2 (germline): SGHNT, YYREEE (reference sequence). The CDR3 is 19 amino acids. The ends were cut back, 0 bases at V and 0 bases at J, with 16 bases in the middle. The CDR3 sequence: CASSLGPGTLSSGANVLTF. The CDR3 DNA reads as TGTGCCAGCAGCTTGGGTCCCGGGACCCTGAGCTCTGGGGCCAACGTCCTGACTTTC. The whole variable domain, filled in from reference TRBV5-4 and TRBJ2-6, reads ETGVTQSPTHLIKTRGQQVTLRCSSQSGHNTVSWYQQALGQGPQFIFQYYREEENGRGNFPPRFSGLQFPNYSSELNVNALELDDSALYLCASSLGPGTLSSGANVLTFGAGSRLTVL.

The J gene is TRBJ1-1, the V gene TRBV7-8; 9 bases line up with TRBD1. The V gene's germline CDR1 is SGHVS and CDR2 FQNEAQ. The CDR3 covers 15 residues. V dropped 1 base and J dropped 6; count of bases not matched to a gene: 6. The chain's CDR3 is CASSLDSGTGSEAFF. The CDR3 DNA reads as TGTGCCAGCAGCTTAGATAGTGGGACAGGGTCTGAAGCTTTCTTT. The whole variable domain, filled in from reference TRBV7-8 and TRBJ1-1, reads GAGVSQSPRYKVAKRGQDVALRCDPISGHVSLFWYQQALGQGPEFLTYFQNEAQLDKSGLPSDRFFAERPEGSVSTLKIQRTQQEDSAVYLCASSLDSGTGSEAFFGQGTRLTVV.

As DNA, the CDR3 is TGTGCCAGCTTTACCGGGACCGGGAACACTGAAGCTTTCTTT. This translates into CASFTGTGNTEAFF. The rearrangement joins TRBV18 to TRBJ1-1, with a tentative D call TRBD1 (5 bases). The germline V gene encodes CDR1 KGHSH and CDR2 LQKENI. The V and J ends lost 7 bases and 1 base respectively, with 13 bases between them. This CDR3 comprises 14 residues.

Only a few counts were recorded for this clone. This sequence joins TRBV4-1 and TRBJ2-7; perhaps TRBD1 as D (6 bases). Trimming removed 0 bases from V and 3 bases from J, with 21 bases in between. CDR1 and CDR2 (germline): MGHRA, YSYEKL. There are 18 residues in the CDR3. DNA of the CDR3: TGCGCCAGCAGCCAAGATATGGGGATTGTGGGGGCCGGCTACGAGCAGTACTTC. Encoded protein: CASSQDMGIVGAGYEQYF.

The chain uses TRBV5-1 and TRBJ2-7; 9 positions agree with TRBD2. V gave up 4 bases and J gave up 3 bases; unmatched junction bases: 8. Germline values: CDR1 SGHRS, CDR2 YFSETQ. The CDR3 consists of 15 residues. Here the CDR3 DNA reads TGCGCCAGCAGCCTGGGTAGCGGGGGCCTCTACGAGCAGTACTTC. Amino acid sequence: CASSLGSGGLYEQYF.

Concerning this clone: One end of the junction fails to match germline, which may point to a read error. This sequence joins TRBV7-9 and TRBJ1-2; 8 nucleotides match TRBD1. Germline V gene lookup returns CDR1 SEHNR and CDR2 FQNEAQ (reference sequence). This CDR3 is built from 14 residues. Here the CDR3 DNA reads TGTGCCAGCAGCTTGACAGGGGAGGGTTCTAAGTTAAGCTTC. It is translated as CASSLTGEGSKLSF.

The chain has TRBV2 and TRBJ2-1, with 9 nucleotides matching TRBD2. The CDR3 is 13 amino acids. CDR1 SNHLY and CDR2 FYNNEI come from the germline V gene. V dropped 6 bases and J dropped 4; count of bases not matched to a gene: 1. The CDR3 reads CASRLAGYNEQFF. The CDR3, as DNA: TGTGCCAGCAGACTAGCGGGTTACAATGAGCAGTTCTTC.